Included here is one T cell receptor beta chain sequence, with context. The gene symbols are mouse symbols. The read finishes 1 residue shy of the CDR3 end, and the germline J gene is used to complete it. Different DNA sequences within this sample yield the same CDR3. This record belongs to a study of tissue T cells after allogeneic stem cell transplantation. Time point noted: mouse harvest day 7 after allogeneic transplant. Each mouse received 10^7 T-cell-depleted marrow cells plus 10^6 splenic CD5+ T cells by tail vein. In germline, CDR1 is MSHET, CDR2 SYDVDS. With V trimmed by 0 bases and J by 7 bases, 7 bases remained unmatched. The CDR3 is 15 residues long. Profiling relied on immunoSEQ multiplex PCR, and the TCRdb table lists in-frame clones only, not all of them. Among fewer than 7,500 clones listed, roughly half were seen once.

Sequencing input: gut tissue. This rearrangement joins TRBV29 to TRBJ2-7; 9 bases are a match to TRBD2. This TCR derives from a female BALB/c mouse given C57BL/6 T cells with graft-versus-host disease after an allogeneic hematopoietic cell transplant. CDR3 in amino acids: CASSLSGLGGGEQYF. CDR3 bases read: TGTGCTAGCAGTTTATCGGGGCTGGGGGGGGGCGAACAGTAC.